This T cell receptor beta chain emerged from a study of blood T cell repertoires in COVID-19. Across the whole study: Acute and convalescent COVID-19 samples came from the United States, Italy and Spain. T cells, B-cell-depleted T cells, or PBMCs provided the cDNA or gDNA that served as material.

Germline CDR1 is SGHDT and CDR2 is YYEEEE. The CDR3 spans 14 residues. Trimming stripped 0 bases from V and 1 base from J, with 8 bases between. Original data processing: For nucleated cells, counts were estimated from reference gene primer amplification. Repertoires were generated with immunoSEQ multiplex PCR, while TCRdb's copy carries only in-frame clones and drops some. For V, J and clone size, that table is used; D and trimming come from the DNA. The sample consists of roughly 100,000 clones, approximately 91% of them appearing once. This clone was observed a single time. The sequenced sample consisted of peripheral blood. The chain is built from TRBV5-6 and TRBJ2-7; D gene unclear. The TCR originated in a human donor in a cohort sampled during active COVID-19. The CDR3 region is CASSLGDKSYEQYF. DNA for the CDR3: TGTGCCAGCAGCTTGGGTGACAAATCCTACGAGCAGTACTTC.